The rows below give T cell receptor beta chains drawn from one sample of a study of T-cell memory formation after mild COVID-19. TCRdb re-analysed the 5' RACE reads in MiXCR, keeping a single row per CDR3 protein. Altogether fewer than 150,000 distinct CDR3 sequences are present, 20% to 25% being singletons, with the ten largest covering roughly 40%. Sequencing used PBMCs or a T cell subset sorted from them (not recorded which). These TCRs come from a young man who had mild COVID-19 (a few samples of this study predate the infection). Cell type and time point are not known. CDR3s include the opening cysteine and the closing phenylalanine or tryptophan. Fields, in order: D gene, V gene, clone size, J gene, CDR3 DNA, CDR3 protein. The D gene is left open where the match is weak. Size is omitted from some rows. Given values are once, few, many or a class for expanded clones.

>TRBD1|TRBV5-4|.|TRBJ1-5
TGTGCCAGCAGCCGCCAGGGGGGCATGGCTCAGCCCCAGCATTTT
CASSRQGGMAQPQHF
>.|TRBV7-8|few|TRBJ2-3
TGTGCCAGCAGCGGCGTTGGGCGGGGTAGCACAGATACGCAGTATTTT
CASSGVGRGSTDTQYF
>.|TRBV20-1|.|TRBJ2-5
TGCAGTGCTAGAGATGATTCGGACTGGAAGACCCAGTACTTC
CSARDDSDWKTQYF
>TRBD1|TRBV5-6|.|TRBJ1-5
TGTGCCAGCAGCTTAGGGGGACAGGGCCAGCCCCAGCATTTT
CASSLGGQGQPQHF
>TRBD2|TRBV7-8|.|TRBJ2-3
TGTGCCAGCAGCCCACTCACCCAGCGGGGGGGCCTCCCCACGGATACGCAGTATTTT
CASSPLTQRGGLPTDTQYF
>TRBD1|TRBV10-3|.|TRBJ1-1
TGTGCCATCAGTGGACAGGGATTGGGCACTGAAGCTTTCTTT
CAISGQGLGTEAFF
>.|TRBV7-8|many|TRBJ2-5
TGTGCCAGCAGCTTTCCTCTCTCAGGGGAGACCCAGTACTTC
CASSFPLSGETQYF
>TRBD1|TRBV3-1|.|TRBJ2-5
TGTGCCAGCAGCCTGACAGGGTGGCGGGAGACCCAGTACTTC
CASSLTGWRETQYF
>.|TRBV4-3|many|TRBJ2-7
TGCGCCAGCAGCCAAGAGGCCCAGACTGGTTACGAGCAGTACTTC
CASSQEAQTGYEQYF
>.|TRBV6-5|.|TRBJ1-1
TGTGCCAGCAGAGATAACACTGAAGCTTTCTTT
CASRDNTEAFF
>.|TRBV4-1|.|TRBJ2-1
TGCGCCAGCAGCCAAGGGGGGCGAAGGGGAGCCTCCTACAATGAGCAGTTCTTC
CASSQGGRRGASYNEQFF
>TRBD2|TRBV7-8|.|TRBJ2-5
TGTGCCAGCAGCTTAGTGCGGGGGGGCCGGGAGACCCAGTACTTC
CASSLVRGGRETQYF
>TRBD2|TRBV7-2|few|TRBJ2-5
TGTGCCAGCAGCTTGTGGGGGGGGAATACCCAAGAGACCCAGTACTTC
CASSLWGGNTQETQYF
>.|TRBV28|few|TRBJ1-5
TGTGCCAGCAGTTTATGGCCCCATTATCAGCCCCAGCATTTT
CASSLWPHYQPQHF
>.|TRBV7-6|few|TRBJ2-2
TGTGCCAGCAGCTTGACCAGGGGTCACACCGGGGAGCTGTTTTTT
CASSLTRGHTGELFF
>.|TRBV6-2/TRBV6-3|.|TRBJ1-3
TGTGCCGGACGGAGACTCTCTGGAAACACCATATATTTT
CAGRRLSGNTIYF
>.|TRBV7-9|.|TRBJ2-1
TGTGCCAGCTCGTCGGAGGTTAAGTTCTTC
CASSSEVKFF
>TRBD2|TRBV5-1|many|TRBJ2-5
TGCGCCAGCAGCTTCGGACTAGCGGGGGGAGAGACCCAGTACTTC
CASSFGLAGGETQYF
>.|TRBV20-1|.|TRBJ1-2
TGCAGGATTAGCCGGGGGCGAAGCTATGGCTACACCTTC
CRISRGRSYGYTF
>.|TRBV6-5|.|TRBJ2-2
TGTGCCAGCAGTATACGGGGCGCGAACACCGGGGAGCTGTTTTTT
CASSIRGANTGELFF
>.|TRBV11-2|many|TRBJ2-5
TGTGCCAGCAGCTTAGCCCCTGGGGGGCAAGAGACCCAGTACTTC
CASSLAPGGQETQYF
>.|TRBV6-2/TRBV6-3|.|TRBJ2-5
TGTGCCAGCAGTTACTCGAGAAGGGACTGGGAGACCCAGTACTTC
CASSYSRRDWETQYF
>.|TRBV7-2|.|TRBJ1-4
TGTGCCAGCAGCGAACAGCCAACTAATGAAAAACTGTTTTTT
CASSEQPTNEKLFF
>.|TRBV21-1|.|TRBJ2-1
TGTGCCAGCAGCAAAGAGCGGACAGGGCTCGGGGGGCAGTTCTTC
CASSKERTGLGGQFF
>.|TRBV7-9|few|TRBJ1-4
TGTGCCAGCAGCTTAGTTGAGAGAACAACTAATGAAAAACTGTTTTTT
CASSLVERTTNEKLFF
>.|TRBV7-8|many|TRBJ2-7
TGTGCCAGCAGCTTAGGAGGCGACGAGCAGTACTTC
CASSLGGDEQYF
>.|TRBV7-9|few|TRBJ2-7
TGTGCCAGCAGCGAGGTGGGACGGCTCTCCTACGAGCAGTACTTC
CASSEVGRLSYEQYF
>.|TRBV7-9|.|TRBJ2-3
TGTGCCAGCACCTTATACACAGATACGCAGTATTTT
CASTLYTDTQYF